Below, one TCR beta chain is given with its context. Its specificity is not known. The data stem from a study of human T cells and chemical hapten exposure. Across the study: The use of 2% DPC on approximately 2 cm by approximately 2 cm of upper inner arm skin constituted sensitization. Whole-study findings and limits: Compared with pre-sensitization or healthy control sets, expanded TCRs clustered more. With alopecia, donors may have immune responses unlike healthy people's.

TCRdb redid the calling of the RACE reads with MiXCR, one entry per CDR3 protein. This table has some 89,000 distinct CDR3 sequences, 27% appearing once. Time point noted: patch test 3, about 24 weeks after DPC sensitization. Treatment given: therapeutic diphenylcyclopropenone sensitization with weekly scalp DPC. Those who donated were patients with alopecia, 18 to 70 years of age, and suitable for DPC. With V trimmed by 0 bases and J by 6 bases, 13 bases remained unmatched. Germline V lookup: CDR1 SGHDT, CDR2 YYEEEE. This CDR3 has 17 amino acids. This chain joins TRBV5-6 and TRBJ2-3, with 7 bases fitting TRBD1. The source was whole blood, collected in connection with sensitization to the hapten diphenylcyclopropenone (DPC). The source is a man aged 35 to 55 with alopecia areata. Some clones in this sample may be carry-over from other donors' samples. The CDR3 loop is CASSLVGRTGSRDTQYF. The CDR3 bases are TGTGCCAGCAGCTTGGTAGGGCGGACAGGCTCAAGGGATACGCAGTATTTT. The whole variable domain, remainder taken from reference TRBV5-6 and TRBJ2-3, is DAGVTQSPTHLIKTRGQQVTLRCSPKSGHDTVSWYQQALGQGPQFIFQYYEEEERQRGNFPDRFSGHQFPNYSSELNVNALLLGDSALYLCASSLVGRTGSRDTQYFGPGTRLTVL.